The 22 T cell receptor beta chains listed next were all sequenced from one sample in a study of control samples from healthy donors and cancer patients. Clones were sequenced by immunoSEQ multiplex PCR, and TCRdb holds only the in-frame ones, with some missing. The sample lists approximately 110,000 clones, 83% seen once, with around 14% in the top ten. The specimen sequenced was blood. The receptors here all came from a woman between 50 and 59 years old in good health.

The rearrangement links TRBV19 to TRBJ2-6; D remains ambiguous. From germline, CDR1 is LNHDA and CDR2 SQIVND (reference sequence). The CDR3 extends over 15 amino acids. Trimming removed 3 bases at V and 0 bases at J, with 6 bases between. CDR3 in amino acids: CASSMSSSGANVLTF. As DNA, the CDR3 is TGTGCCAGTAGTATGTCCAGCTCTGGGGCCAACGTCCTGACTTTC.

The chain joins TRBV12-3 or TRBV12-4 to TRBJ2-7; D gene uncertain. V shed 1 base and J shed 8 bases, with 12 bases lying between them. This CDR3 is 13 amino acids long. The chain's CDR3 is CASSLGLPSQQYF. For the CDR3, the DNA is TGTGCCAGCAGTTTAGGGCTTCCGAGTCAGCAGTACTTC.

CDR3 bases: TGTGCCAGCAGAGTTGACAGATATGAAGCTTTCTTT. This encodes CASRVDRYEAFF. The chain combines TRBV6-5 with TRBJ1-1; TRBD1 is a possible D gene (5 bases). This CDR3 comprises 12 residues. CDR1 and CDR2 from the germline V gene are MNHEY and SVGAGI. Trimming stripped 6 bases from V and 7 bases from J, with 12 bases between.

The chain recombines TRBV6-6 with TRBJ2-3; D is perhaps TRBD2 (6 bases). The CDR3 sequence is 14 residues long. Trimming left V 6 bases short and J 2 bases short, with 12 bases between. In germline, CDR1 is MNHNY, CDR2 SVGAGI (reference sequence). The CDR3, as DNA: TGTGCCAGCAGAACGACGGGGGACACAGATACGCAGTATTTT. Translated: CASRTTGDTDTQYF.

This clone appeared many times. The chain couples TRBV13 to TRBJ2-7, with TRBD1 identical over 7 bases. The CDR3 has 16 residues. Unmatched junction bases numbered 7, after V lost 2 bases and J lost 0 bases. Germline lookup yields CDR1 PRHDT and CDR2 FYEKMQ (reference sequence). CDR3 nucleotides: TGTGCCAGCAGCTTATGGTCAGGGGGAAGCTCCTACGAGCAGTACTTC. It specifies CASSLWSGGSSYEQYF.

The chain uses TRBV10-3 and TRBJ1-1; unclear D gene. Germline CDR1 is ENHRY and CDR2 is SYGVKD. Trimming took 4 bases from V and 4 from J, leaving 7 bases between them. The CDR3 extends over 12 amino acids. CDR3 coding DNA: TGTGCCATCAGTGTTAAGGGCACTGAAGCTTTCTTT. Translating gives CAISVKGTEAFF.

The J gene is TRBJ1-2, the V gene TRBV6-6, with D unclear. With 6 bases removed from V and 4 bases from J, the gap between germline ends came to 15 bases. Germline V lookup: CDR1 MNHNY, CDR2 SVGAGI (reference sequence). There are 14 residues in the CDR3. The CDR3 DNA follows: TGTGCCAGCAGCGCTCAAGATCCCCTCTATGGCTACACCTTC. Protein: CASSAQDPLYGYTF.

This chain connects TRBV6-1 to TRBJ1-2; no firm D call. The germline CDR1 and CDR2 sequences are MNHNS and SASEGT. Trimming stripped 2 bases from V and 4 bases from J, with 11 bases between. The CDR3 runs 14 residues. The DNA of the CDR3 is TGTGCCAGCAGTGAAACTCAGTCGTCCTATGGCTACACCTTC. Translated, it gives CASSETQSSYGYTF.

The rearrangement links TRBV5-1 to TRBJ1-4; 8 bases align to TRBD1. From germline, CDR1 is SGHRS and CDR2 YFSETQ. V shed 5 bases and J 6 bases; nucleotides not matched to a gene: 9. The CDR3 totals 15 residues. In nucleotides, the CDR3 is TGCGCCAGCAGTTACAACAACAGGGGGGATGAAAAACTGTTTTTT. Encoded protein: CASSYNNRGDEKLFF.

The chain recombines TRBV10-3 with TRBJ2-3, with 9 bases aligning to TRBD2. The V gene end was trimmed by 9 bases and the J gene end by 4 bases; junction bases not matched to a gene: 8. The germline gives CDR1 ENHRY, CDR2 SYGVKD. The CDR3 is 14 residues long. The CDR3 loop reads CAIKDSGSPDTQYF. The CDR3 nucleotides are TGTGCCATTAAAGATAGCGGGAGCCCAGATACGCAGTATTTT.

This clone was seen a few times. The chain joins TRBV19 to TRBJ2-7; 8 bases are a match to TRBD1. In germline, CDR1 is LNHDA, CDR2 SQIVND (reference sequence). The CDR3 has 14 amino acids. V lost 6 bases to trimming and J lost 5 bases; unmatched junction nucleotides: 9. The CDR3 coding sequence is TGTGCCAGTAGAGACCCGACAGGGGTCAACGAGCAGTACTTC. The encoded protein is CASRDPTGVNEQYF.

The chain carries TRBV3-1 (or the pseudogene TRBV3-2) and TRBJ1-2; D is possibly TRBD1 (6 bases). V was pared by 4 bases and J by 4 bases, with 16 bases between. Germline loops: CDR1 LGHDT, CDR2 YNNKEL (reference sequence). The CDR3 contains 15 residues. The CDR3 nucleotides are TGTGCCAGCAGCCCCAACAGGGCCGATTTCTATGGCTACACCTTC. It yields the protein CASSPNRADFYGYTF.

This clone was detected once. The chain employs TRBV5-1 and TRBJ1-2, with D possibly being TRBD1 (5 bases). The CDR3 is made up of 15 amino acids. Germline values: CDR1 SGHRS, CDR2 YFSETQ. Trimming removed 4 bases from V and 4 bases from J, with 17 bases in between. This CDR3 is CASSNEPGTAYGYTF. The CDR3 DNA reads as TGCGCCAGCAGCAATGAGCCCGGGACGGCCTATGGCTACACCTTC.

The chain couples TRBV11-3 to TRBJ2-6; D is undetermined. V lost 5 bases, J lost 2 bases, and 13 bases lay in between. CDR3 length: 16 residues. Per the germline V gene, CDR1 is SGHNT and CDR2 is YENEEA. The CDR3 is CASSLGFGAGANVLTF. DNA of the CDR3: TGTGCCAGCAGCCTAGGATTTGGGGCTGGGGCCAACGTCCTGACTTTC. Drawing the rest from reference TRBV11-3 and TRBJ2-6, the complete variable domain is EAGVVQSPRYKIIEKKQPVAFWCNPISGHNTLYWYLQNLGQGPELLIRYENEEAVDDSQLPKDRFSAERLKGVDSTLKIQPAELGDSAVYLCASSLGFGAGANVLTFGAGSRLTVL.

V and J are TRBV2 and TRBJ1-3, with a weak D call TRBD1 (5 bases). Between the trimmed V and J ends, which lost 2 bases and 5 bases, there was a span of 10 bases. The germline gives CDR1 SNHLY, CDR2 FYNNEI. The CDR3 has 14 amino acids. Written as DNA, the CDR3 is TGTGCCAGCAGTGAAAACAGGATGAGAAACACCATATATTTT. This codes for CASSENRMRNTIYF.

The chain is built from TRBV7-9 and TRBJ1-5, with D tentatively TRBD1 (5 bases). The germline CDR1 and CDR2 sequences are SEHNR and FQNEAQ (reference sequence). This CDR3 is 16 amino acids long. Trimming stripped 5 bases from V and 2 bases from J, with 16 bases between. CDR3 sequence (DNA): TGTGCCAGCAGCCGACAGATTGGGGGAGGCAATCAGCCCCAGCATTTT. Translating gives CASSRQIGGGNQPQHF.

DNA for the CDR3: TGTGCCAGCAGCCAAGATTCGGGCTTCTATGGCTACACCTTC. It yields the protein CASSQDSGFYGYTF. The chain employs TRBV14 and TRBJ1-2; D is uncertain. V was clipped by 0 bases and J by 4 bases, with 9 bases between them. CDR1 SGHDN and CDR2 FVKESK come from the germline V gene. CDR3 length: 14 amino acids.

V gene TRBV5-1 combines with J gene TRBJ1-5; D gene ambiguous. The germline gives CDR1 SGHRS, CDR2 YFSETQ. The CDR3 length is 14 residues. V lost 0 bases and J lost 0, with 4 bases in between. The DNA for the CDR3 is TGCGCCAGCAGCTTGGAGCCTAGCAATCAGCCCCAGCATTTT. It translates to CASSLEPSNQPQHF.

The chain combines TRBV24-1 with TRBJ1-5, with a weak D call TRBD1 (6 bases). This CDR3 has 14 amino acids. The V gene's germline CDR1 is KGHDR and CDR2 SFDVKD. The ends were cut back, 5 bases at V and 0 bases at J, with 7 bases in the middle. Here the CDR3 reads CATSGGHSNQPQHF. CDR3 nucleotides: TGTGCCACCAGTGGGGGGCATAGCAATCAGCCCCAGCATTTT.

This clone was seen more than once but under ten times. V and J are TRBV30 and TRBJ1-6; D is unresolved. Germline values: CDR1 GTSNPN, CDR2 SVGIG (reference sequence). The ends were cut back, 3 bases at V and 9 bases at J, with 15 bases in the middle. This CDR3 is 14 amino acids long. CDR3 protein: CAWSGDIMTSPLHF. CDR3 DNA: TGTGCCTGGAGCGGCGACATTATGACTTCACCCCTCCACTTT.

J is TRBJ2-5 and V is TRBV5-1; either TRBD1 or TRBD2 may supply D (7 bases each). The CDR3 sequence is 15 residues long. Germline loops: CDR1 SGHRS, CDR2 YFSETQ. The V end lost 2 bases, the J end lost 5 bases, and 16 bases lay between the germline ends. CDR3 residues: CASSFQGGAAETQYF. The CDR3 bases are TGCGCCAGCAGCTTCCAGGGGGGGGCGGCGGAGACCCAGTACTTC.

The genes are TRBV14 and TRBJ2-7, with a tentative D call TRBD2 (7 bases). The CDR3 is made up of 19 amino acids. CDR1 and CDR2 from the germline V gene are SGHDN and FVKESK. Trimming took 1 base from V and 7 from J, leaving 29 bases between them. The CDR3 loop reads CASSQVGGLADRLIWEQYF. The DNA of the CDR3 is TGTGCCAGCAGCCAAGTTGGGGGCCTAGCGGACCGACTTATCTGGGAGCAGTACTTC.